The clone carrying this T cell receptor (beta chain) occurred a few times. Its antigen remains unknown. Template switching added a universal primer binding site, and final cDNA carried unique molecular identifiers. A single record per CDR3 protein comes from TCRdb applying MiXCR to the 5' RACE reads. The sample includes fewer than 650,000 distinct CDR3 sequences, about 7.1% of them seen just once. This record belongs to a study of identical twins. Study observations and caveats: In cord blood, abundant beta clonotypes had fewer insertions; memory showed no trend.

Healthy Caucasian individuals made up all the donors. In addition, the sample was reused for a study of yellow fever vaccine responses in identical twins.

This TCR was sampled from a woman in her late teens or twenties in good health. Sequenced: PBMCs.

The CDR3 region has the DNA TGCGCCAGCAGCAGGGAAGGACAGGGTCACCAAGAGACCCAGTACTTC. Amino acids: CASSREGQGHQETQYF. The J gene is TRBJ2-5, the V gene TRBV5-1; 8 bases align to TRBD1. CDR1 is SGHRS, CDR2 YFSETQ, per germline. The CDR3 is 16 amino acids. J was trimmed by 0 bases and V by 4 bases; bases with no gene match: 8.